These 28 T cell receptor beta chains were sequenced from one sample in a study of human T cells and chemical hapten exposure. TCRdb re-called the RACE reads with MiXCR, one entry per CDR3 protein. The sample contains about 120,000 distinct CDR3 sequences, about 12% of which appear only once. Noted time point: patch test 1, 2 weeks after DPC sensitization. Sample treatment: therapeutic diphenylcyclopropenone sensitization with weekly scalp DPC. The sequencing used whole blood, collected in connection with sensitization to the hapten diphenylcyclopropenone (DPC). These receptors originate from a woman between 50 and 59 years old with alopecia areata. Some clones in this sample may be carry-over from other donors' samples.

This clonotype was picked up a small number of times. The rearrangement joins TRBV28 to TRBJ1-6; tentatively, D is TRBD1 (5 bases). There are 16 residues in the CDR3. Germline V gene sequence: CDR1 MDHEN, CDR2 SYDVKM. Trimming took 7 bases from V and 0 from J, leaving 13 bases between them. CDR3 protein: CASNPGTGSYNSPLHF. The CDR3 region has the DNA TGTGCCAGCAATCCAGGAACAGGCTCCTATAATTCACCCCTCCACTTT.

The table lists this clonotype with many counts. The chain employs TRBV28 and TRBJ1-2; perhaps TRBD1 as D (5 bases). The CDR3 length is 12 residues. Deletions cut 3 bases from V and 6 bases from J, with 8 bases between. The germline CDR1 and CDR2 sequences are MDHEN and SYDVKM. Here the CDR3 DNA reads TGTGCCAGCAGTTTGGGGGGAAATGGCTACACCTTC. It is translated as CASSLGGNGYTF.

This clonotype was seen at least ten times. The rearrangement links TRBV20-1 to TRBJ2-1; TRBD2 matches 11 bases. The junction had 12 bases not matched to a gene; V was cut back by 0 bases and J by 8 bases. The CDR3 extends over 17 amino acids. The germline V gene encodes CDR1 DFQATT and CDR2 SNEGSKA (reference sequence). The CDR3: CSARDSTLSGRADEQFF. The DNA for the CDR3 is TGCAGTGCTAGAGATTCTACCCTTAGCGGGAGGGCAGATGAGCAGTTCTTC.

This clonotype was found a few times. V and J are TRBV10-3 and TRBJ2-7; possible D gene TRBD2, 5 bases. V was shortened by 11 bases and J by 0 bases, with 8 bases between the two germline ends. CDR1 and CDR2 from the germline V gene are ENHRY and SYGVKD. This CDR3 has 11 amino acids. For the CDR3, the DNA is TGTGCCTGTCGGGACTCCTACGAGCAGTACTTC. This translates into CACRDSYEQYF.

The table lists this clonotype with a few counts. The V and J genes are TRBV7-9 and TRBJ1-5; D call uncertain. Germline V lookup: CDR1 SEHNR, CDR2 FQNEAQ (reference sequence). Trimming stripped 3 bases from V and 3 bases from J, with 12 bases between. The CDR3 runs 15 residues. The CDR3 nucleotides are TGTGCCAGCAGCTTTGGCCGAGCGCACAATCAGCCCCAGCATTTT. Protein product: CASSFGRAHNQPQHF.

In this sample, this clonotype turned up many times. The chain employs TRBV20-1 and TRBJ1-1, with a possible D match to TRBD1 (6 bases). Trimming left V 1 base short and J 5 bases short, with 14 bases between. The CDR3 consists of 14 residues. Germline loops: CDR1 DFQATT, CDR2 SNEGSKA (reference sequence). This chain's CDR3 is CSARAPRGGTEAFF. The DNA of the CDR3 is TGCAGTGCTAGAGCGCCCAGGGGAGGTACTGAAGCTTTCTTT.

This clonotype was seen many times. The V call is TRBV5-5, the J call TRBJ2-5; TRBD1 matches 7 bases. Germline V gene lookup returns CDR1 SGHKS and CDR2 YYEKEE (reference sequence). The junction had 10 bases not matched to a gene; V was cut back by 3 bases and J by 5 bases. This CDR3 has 15 residues. CDR3 sequence (DNA): TGTGCCAGCAGCTCGCCAATACAGGGGACGGAGACCCAGTACTTC. It is translated as CASSSPIQGTETQYF. The variable domain in full, completed from reference TRBV5-5 and TRBJ2-5, reads DAGVTQSPTHLIKTRGQQVTLRCSPISGHKSVSWYQQVLGQGPQFIFQYYEKEERGRGNFPDRFSARQFPNYSSELNVNALLLGDSALYLCASSSPIQGTETQYFGPGTRLLVL.

The chain couples TRBV10-2 to TRBJ2-3, with unresolved D. From germline, CDR1 is WSHSY and CDR2 SAAADI. This CDR3 is 13 amino acids long. Trimming cost V 6 bases and J 2 bases, with 9 bases left between them. CDR3 sequence: CASRQSNTDTQYF. In DNA form, the CDR3 reads TGCGCCAGCAGACAATCTAACACAGATACGCAGTATTTT.

In regard to this clonotype: Possible read error: a much larger clone is one base away. The chain is built from TRBV6-2 or TRBV6-3 and TRBJ2-7, with no clear D. The CDR3 extends over 11 amino acids. V was shortened by 6 bases and J by 0 bases, with 3 bases between the two germline ends. Germline CDR1 is MNHEY and CDR2 is SVGEGT. Here the CDR3 DNA reads TGTGCCAGCAGCCACTCCTACGAGCAGTACTTC. This sequence encodes CASSHSYEQYF.

This clonotype has a count of ten or more. This chain joins TRBV2 and TRBJ2-1; 7 nucleotides agree with TRBD1. V dropped 4 bases and J dropped 3; count of bases not matched to a gene: 6. CDR3 size: 15 residues. Germline V lookup: CDR1 SNHLY, CDR2 FYNNEI. The DNA of the CDR3 is TGTGCCAGCAGTGCGGACAGGCGGGTCTACAATGAGCAGTTCTTC. This codes for CASSADRRVYNEQFF.

This clonotype was observed a few times. The chain joins TRBV28 to TRBJ2-7; D remains unclear. With 2 bases removed from V and 5 bases from J, the gap between germline ends came to 7 bases. The CDR3 totals 12 residues. Germline V gives CDR1 MDHEN, CDR2 SYDVKM. The CDR3 protein is CASSLRVHEQYF. The CDR3, as DNA: TGTGCCAGCAGTTTACGGGTCCACGAGCAGTACTTC.

This clonotype showed up just a few times. The chain employs TRBV18 and TRBJ1-2, with 7 bases identical to TRBD1. The germline gives CDR1 KGHSH, CDR2 LQKENI. This CDR3 contains 14 residues. V was pared by 3 bases and J by 2 bases, with 3 bases of the junction left unmatched. This CDR3 is CASSPATGNYGYTF. Here the CDR3 DNA reads TGTGCCAGCTCACCCGCGACAGGGAACTATGGCTACACCTTC.

This clonotype has at least ten counts. This chain joins TRBV28 and TRBJ1-6; D is unresolved. The CDR3 is made up of 13 amino acids. Germline CDR1 is MDHEN and CDR2 is SYDVKM. Trimming shortened V by 4 bases and J by 14 bases, and 15 bases separated the two germline ends. CDR3 sequence: CASSSGPARTLHF. CDR3 bases: TGTGCCAGCAGTTCAGGACCCGCGCGCACCCTCCACTTT.

The rearrangement links TRBV6-6 to TRBJ2-1; perhaps TRBD2 as D (5 bases). Germline CDR1 and CDR2: MNHNY and SVGAGI (reference sequence). Deletions cut 0 bases from V and 4 bases from J, with 7 bases between. The CDR3 runs to 14 residues. CDR3 nucleotide sequence: TGTGCCAGCAGTTACTCTAGCGTATACAATGAGCAGTTCTTC. Translating it yields CASSYSSVYNEQFF.

This clonotype was seen only a few times. This chain uses TRBV3-1 with TRBJ1-2; 8 nucleotides agree with TRBD1. V lost 1 base and J lost 7; bases outside the gene matches: 5. Germline CDR1 and CDR2: LGHDT and YNNKEL (reference sequence). This CDR3 contains 14 residues. CDR3 nucleotide sequence: TGTGCCAGCAGCCAAGCCCAGGGGGCCGGTGGCTACACCTTC. It yields the protein CASSQAQGAGGYTF.

This clonotype was detected only a few times. The gene calls are TRBV2 and TRBJ2-1; TRBD2 matches 12 bases. With 6 bases clipped from V and 9 bases from J, the junction kept 12 bases outside the gene matches. The germline CDR1 and CDR2 sequences are SNHLY and FYNNEI. The length of the CDR3 is 16 residues. CDR3 residues: CASRLAGGSPAGEQFF. CDR3 DNA: TGTGCCAGCAGACTAGCGGGGGGTTCTCCAGCCGGTGAGCAGTTCTTC. The entire variable domain, with the rest obtained from reference TRBV2 and TRBJ2-1, is as follows: EPEVTQTPSHQVTQMGQEVILRCVPISNHLYFYWYRQILGQKVEFLVSFYNNEISEKSEIFDDQFSVERPDGSNFTLKIRSTKLEDSAMYFCASRLAGGSPAGEQFFGPGTRLTVL.

This clonotype was seen only a few times. The chain links TRBV5-1 to TRBJ1-1, with D possibly being TRBD1 (5 bases). The CDR3 runs 14 residues. Trimming left V 3 bases short and J 0 bases short, with 9 bases between. CDR1 is SGHRS and CDR2 is YFSETQ in the germline V gene. The DNA for the CDR3 is TGCGCCAGCAGCTGGGACCGGCTGAACACTGAAGCTTTCTTT. Amino acid sequence: CASSWDRLNTEAFF. Together with reference TRBV5-1 and TRBJ1-1, the CDR3 gives the full variable domain: KAGVTQTPRYLIKTRGQQVTLSCSPISGHRSVSWYQQTPGQGLQFLFEYFSETQRNKGNFPGRFSGRQFSNSRSEMNVSTLELGDSALYLCASSWDRLNTEAFFGQGTRLTVV.

This clonotype was observed a handful of times. The chain links TRBV6-1 to TRBJ2-4; 7 nucleotides agree with TRBD2. CDR3 length: 15 amino acids. Trimming at V came to 4 bases and at J to 2 bases, leaving 5 bases not matched to a gene. Looked up from germline, CDR1 is MNHNS and CDR2 is SASEGT. For the CDR3, the DNA is TGTGCCAGCAGTGGGGGGGGTATATCCAAAAACATTCAGTACTTC. Amino acid sequence: CASSGGGISKNIQYF.

This clonotype was counted a few times. V and J are TRBV20-1 and TRBJ2-5; 10 bases are a match to TRBD2. Germline-derived CDR1 and CDR2 are DFQATT and SNEGSKA (reference sequence). The junction had 10 bases not matched to a gene; V was cut back by 2 bases and J by 4 bases. The CDR3 has 16 residues. The CDR3, as DNA: TGCAGTGCTAGACCCACTAAGCGGGAGGGCCGAGAGACCCAGTACTTC. As protein: CSARPTKREGRETQYF.

This clonotype was seen many times. The chain combines TRBV24-1 with TRBJ2-7, with a weak D call TRBD1 (6 bases). The germline V gene has CDR1 KGHDR and CDR2 SFDVKD. The CDR3 extends over 14 amino acids. The V gene lost 2 bases and the J gene lost 2 bases, with 9 bases spanning the gap. The CDR3 loop reads CATSDSDRPYEQYF. For the CDR3, the DNA is TGTGCCACCAGTGATTCGGACAGACCCTACGAGCAGTACTTC.

In this sample, this clonotype turned up a few times. The J gene is TRBJ2-3, the V gene TRBV9, with TRBD2 identical over 7 bases. Germline V gene lookup returns CDR1 SGDLS and CDR2 YYNGEE. Trimming removed 0 bases from V and 6 bases from J; junction bases left unmatched: 10. This CDR3 spans 16 amino acids. CDR3 bases: TGTGCCAGCAGCGTAGGGTCTAGCGGCAGACGGGATACGCAGTATTTT. Translating gives CASSVGSSGRRDTQYF.

This clonotype was counted only a few times. Here the CDR3 DNA reads TGTGCCATCAGTAGACTAGTTTCCAATGAGCAGTTCTTC. Its translation is CAISRLVSNEQFF. V and J are TRBV10-3 and TRBJ2-1; possible D gene TRBD2, 6 bases. Germline V gives CDR1 ENHRY, CDR2 SYGVKD. The CDR3 is 13 residues long. The V and J ends lost 5 bases and 6 bases respectively, with 11 bases between them.

This clonotype came up many times. The chain employs TRBV4-2 and TRBJ1-1; D not resolved. Germline V gene sequence: CDR1 LGHNA, CDR2 YNFKEQ. V was shortened by 1 base and J by 11 bases, with 17 bases between the two germline ends. The CDR3 loop spans 14 amino acids. The DNA of the CDR3 is TGTGCCAGCAGCCAAGTTTCGGTGACTCAGTGGGCTTTCTTT. Its translation: CASSQVSVTQWAFF.

With regard to this clonotype: A read error is possible here, since a much larger clone lies one base away. The chain carries TRBV5-1 and TRBJ1-1; D ambiguous. This CDR3 comprises 15 residues. Per germline, CDR1 SGHRS and CDR2 YFSETQ. CDR3 in amino acids: CASSWKQGPGSETFF. The CDR3 nucleotides read TGCGCCAGCAGCTGGAAGCAAGGGCCAGGATCTGAAACTTTCTTT.

This clonotype was found a few times. The J gene is TRBJ1-2, the V gene TRBV18; D is unclear. Per the germline V gene, CDR1 is KGHSH and CDR2 is LQKENI. V was clipped by 0 bases and J by 3 bases, with 8 bases between them. CDR3 length: 14 residues. The CDR3, as DNA: TGTGCCAGCTCACCACCCAGCGTTGACTATGGCTACACCTTC. Amino acids: CASSPPSVDYGYTF.

V gene TRBV29-1 combines with J gene TRBJ1-2; D perhaps matches TRBD1 (5 bases). Germline values: CDR1 SQVTM, CDR2 ANQGSEA. The CDR3 sequence is 13 residues long. The V end lost 0 bases, the J end lost 6 bases, and 11 bases lay between the germline ends. The CDR3 sequence: CSVEDSGRDGYTF. CDR3 in DNA: TGCAGCGTTGAAGATTCAGGGAGGGATGGCTACACCTTC.

This clonotype was observed a handful of times. J is TRBJ1-5 and V is TRBV20-1; TRBD1 might be the D (6 bases). CDR3 length: 15 residues. The V and J ends lost 5 bases and 1 base respectively, with 15 bases between them. Germline V lookup: CDR1 DFQATT, CDR2 SNEGSKA (reference sequence). The CDR3 coding sequence is TGCAGTGCTCTACAGGGTTTGGGGAGCAATCAGCCCCAGCATTTT. Translating gives CSALQGLGSNQPQHF.

The gene calls are TRBV5-1 and TRBJ2-1; 9 bases fit TRBD1. Germline V lookup: CDR1 SGHRS, CDR2 YFSETQ. Trimming at V came to 4 bases and at J to 1 base, leaving 3 bases not matched to a gene. CDR3 length: 15 residues. The CDR3 loop is CASSRGQGSYNEQFF. The CDR3 nucleotides are TGCGCCAGCAGCCGGGGACAGGGTTCCTACAATGAGCAGTTCTTC.